A selection of T cell receptor beta chains follows, all from one sample in a study of cytomegalovirus exposure and HLA in healthy donors. The protocol was immunoSEQ multiplex PCR, while the TCRdb copy is restricted to in-frame clones and leaves out a portion. The clone table shows fewer than 200,000 clones, with the ten largest holding almost 6.5%. The specimen was PBMCs. The receptors stem from a man aged 25-45 years in good health and CMV-seronegative. CDR3s include the opening cysteine and the closing phenylalanine or tryptophan.

15,TRBV9,CASSATGGGFTEAFF
14,TRBV6-1,CASRIDRVSYEQYF
15,TRBV30,CAWSVGTVSNQPQHF
14,TRBV29-1,CSVLNRGRVNTIYF
14,TRBV2,CARGGLAGDNEQFF
13,TRBV7-9,CASTPGGQNGYTF
13,TRBV29-1,CSVEGQGDQPQHF
14,TRBV4-1,CASSQDRGNQPQHF
13,TRBV5-5,CASSLETGYEQYF
15,TRBV10-3,CAISEPIGEGSPLHF
11,TRBV20-1,CSARGLGEQYF
13,TRBV6-5,CASHRDLNSPLHF
16,TRBV11-3,CASSASGTGGTDTQYF
20,TRBV9,CASSVGSLAGARWDYNEQFF
15,TRBV6-5,CASRSGTGRRQPQHF
14,TRBV9,CASSEPGQGAEQYF
14,TRBV27,CASSFGGSGNTIYF
15,TRBV5-1,CATTPRTGEGRELFF
19,TRBV27,CASSFIGLGGQRTNYGYTF
12,TRBV9,CASSVVSGEQYF
14,TRBV5-1,CASSLEGTGGEQYF
14,TRBV9,CASSVGTGVDGYTF
17,TRBV13,CASSLTPRGGQAYEQYF
12,TRBV5-1,CASRAGVETQYF
14,TRBV27,CASSIGGSEETQYF
13,TRBV7-8,CASSLGQGHGYTF
14,TRBV30,CAWGADIIVGGYTF
19,TRBV11-2,CASSLIKGDSYSGANVLTF
14,TRBV2,CASRLKQGANEQFF
16,TRBV7-7,CASSLGLAGLGNEQFF
13,TRBV30,CAARRDRPSEQYF
15,TRBV30,CAWRFNHGASYEQYF
12,TRBV7-9,CASSLISSEAFF
14,TRBV7-9,CASSFQSMNTEAFF
14,TRBV5-8,CASSFSGINQPQHF
16,TRBV19,CASSILEGMSNQPQHF
16,TRBV19,CASSFGQGVGANVLTF
15,TRBV28,CASSPLAGAESTQYF
15,TRBV5-5,CASSFYEGSNSPLHF
16,TRBV6-5,CASSYSSGGGEYEQYF
13,TRBV10-3,CAISVTGDNEQFF
12,TRBV30,CAWSAGTYEQYF
15,TRBV7-3,CASSLITGTSGELFF
13,TRBV10-2,CASGLAESYEQYF
15,TRBV5-1,CASSLNSGGKNTQYF
15,TRBV7-2,CASSLSGQGTHEQYF
15,TRBV5-1,CASSLTGGSNEKLFF
15,TRBV7-2,CASSLGPGQEYGYTF
15,TRBV2,CASSDSLDRGNGYTF
15,TRBV7-8,CASSLALSWGDGYTF
16,TRBV7-9,CASSRRTGTTNEKLFF
17,TRBV11-2,CASSQPVRGLFNTEAFF
13,TRBV5-6,CASSLQGVAEAFF
13,TRBV7-2,CASSLGVSYEQYF
12,TRBV19,CASSAQGRGYTF
16,TRBV4-1,CASSPSGGNKNNEQFF
13,TRBV29-1,CSVEPSGRGEQYF
15,TRBV4-3,CASSQDGTGGTEAFF
15,TRBV7-7,CASSRSGPNHNEQFF
14,TRBV10-3,CAISARDRGYEQYF